These T cell receptor beta chains were read from a single sample in a study of CD8+ T cells in alopecia areata. Using immunoSEQ multiplex PCR, the repertoire was profiled, and TCRdb retains in-frame clones only, with some absent. The sample has about 280,000 clones, roughly 60% seen once. The starting material was CD4+ T cells sorted from blood, obtained at week 24, from a patient treated with tofacitinib. These TCRs come from a human donor with alopecia areata. CDR3s include the opening cysteine and the closing phenylalanine or tryptophan. The D gene is left open where the match is weak. Clone size is shown for a subset of rows, as once, few, many or a class of expanded clone.

size,J,V,D,CDR3,DNA
NA,TRBJ2-6,TRBV15,NA,CATSRDYSGANVLTF,TGTGCCACCAGCAGAGATTACTCTGGGGCCAACGTCCTGACTTTC
NA,TRBJ1-5,TRBV5-1,TRBD1,CASSPGQSGEPQHF,TGCGCCAGCAGCCCGGGACAGTCTGGGGAGCCCCAGCATTTT
few,TRBJ2-5,TRBV6-5,NA,CASSYSAGPQETQYF,TGTGCCAGCAGTTACTCTGCGGGGCCCCAAGAGACCCAGTACTTC
NA,TRBJ2-3,TRBV9,NA,CASSEGNTDTQYF,TGTGCCAGCAGCGAGGGGAACACAGATACGCAGTATTTT
few,TRBJ1-1,TRBV5-6,NA,CASSLQSENTEAFF,TGTGCCAGCAGCTTGCAGTCGGAGAACACTGAAGCTTTCTTT
NA,TRBJ2-1,TRBV30,TRBD1,CAWSETTGTGWSYNEQFF,TGTGCCTGGAGTGAAACCACAGGGACAGGGTGGTCCTACAATGAGCAGTTCTTC
few,TRBJ1-6,TRBV4-1,NA,CASSQEVAHSGSPLHF,TGCGCCAGCAGCCAGGAGGTGGCACACTCGGGTTCACCCCTCCACTTT
NA,TRBJ2-4,TRBV27,NA,CASTARPGVGNIQYF,TGTGCCAGCACCGCCCGCCCGGGGGTGGGGAACATTCAGTACTTC
NA,TRBJ1-4,TRBV28,TRBD1,CASSSPTGMDEKLFF,TGTGCCAGCAGTTCCCCGACAGGGATGGACGAAAAACTGTTTTTT
NA,TRBJ2-7,TRBV7-2,NA,CASSLRGRRDYEQYF,TGTGCCAGCAGCTTAAGGGGCAGGAGAGACTACGAGCAGTACTTC
NA,TRBJ1-1,TRBV9,NA,CASSASGGPNTEAFF,TGTGCCAGCAGCGCCAGCGGCGGGCCGAACACTGAAGCTTTCTTT
few,TRBJ2-5,TRBV7-8,NA,CASSLSTGVQETQYF,TGTGCCAGCAGCCTATCGACCGGGGTCCAAGAGACCCAGTACTTC
NA,TRBJ1-5,TRBV2,NA,CASSEGQGNQPQHF,TGTGCCAGCAGTGAGGGGCAGGGCAATCAGCCCCAGCATTTT
few,TRBJ2-6,TRBV10-3,NA,CAISESREAGANVLTF,TGTGCCATCAGTGAGTCCAGGGAGGCAGGGGCCAACGTCCTGACTTTC
NA,TRBJ2-3,TRBV29-1,NA,CSVGGGFTDTQYF,TGCAGCGTTGGGGGCGGATTCACAGATACGCAGTATTTT
NA,TRBJ1-1,TRBV4-1,NA,CASSQDTGNTEAFF,TGCGCCAGCAGCCAAGATACGGGGAACACTGAAGCTTTCTTT
NA,TRBJ1-1,TRBV29-1,TRBD1,CSVARQGTRNTEAFF,TGCAGCGTAGCGAGACAGGGGACGAGGAACACTGAAGCTTTCTTT
NA,TRBJ2-5,TRBV15,TRBD1,CATSRVPGGLETQYF,TGTGCCACCAGCAGAGTACCAGGGGGCCTCGAGACCCAGTACTTC
NA,TRBJ1-2,TRBV5-6,NA,CASSQKWGNYGYTF,TGTGCCAGCAGTCAGAAGTGGGGAAACTATGGCTACACCTTC
NA,TRBJ2-1,TRBV25-1,TRBD1,CASSEAGTGDHNEQFF,TGTGCCAGCAGTGAGGCCGGGACAGGGGACCACAATGAGCAGTTCTTC
NA,TRBJ2-5,TRBV14,NA,CASSQETGWLETQYF,TGTGCCAGCAGCCAAGAAACGGGATGGTTAGAGACCCAGTACTTC
few,TRBJ1-4,TRBV15,TRBD1,CATSPDRGNEKLFF,TGTGCCACCAGCCCGGACAGGGGAAATGAAAAACTGTTTTTT
NA,TRBJ2-5,TRBV29-1,NA,CSVEEGPGETQYF,TGCAGCGTTGAAGAAGGACCAGGGGAGACCCAGTACTTC
few,TRBJ1-6,TRBV27,TRBD1,CASSLSAGGRSPLHF,TGTGCCAGCAGTTTATCCGCAGGGGGCAGGTCACCCCTCCACTTT
NA,TRBJ1-1,TRBV2,TRBD1,CASRWDRGDKNTEAFF,TGTGCCAGCAGGTGGGACAGGGGGGACAAAAACACTGAAGCTTTCTTT
few,TRBJ2-3,TRBV6-5,TRBD2,CASTSGLAGVAQYF,TGTGCCAGCACTTCGGGACTAGCGGGGGTGGCGCAGTATTTT
NA,TRBJ2-6,TRBV29-1,TRBD1,CSVGRGSSGANVLTF,TGCAGCGTAGGCAGGGGGAGCTCTGGGGCCAACGTCCTGACTTTC
NA,TRBJ1-1,TRBV30,NA,CAWSDPRGHGGRNTEAFF,TGTGCCTGGAGTGATCCCAGGGGACACGGAGGCCGGAACACTGAAGCTTTCTTT
NA,TRBJ2-1,TRBV30,NA,CATQGGPYNEQFF,TGTGCCACCCAGGGAGGTCCCTACAATGAGCAGTTCTTC
NA,TRBJ1-1,TRBV2,NA,CASTSGPRAEAFF,TGTGCCAGCACATCGGGTCCGAGGGCTGAAGCTTTCTTT
few,TRBJ2-2,TRBV7-3,NA,CASSLTGETGELFF,TGTGCCAGCAGCTTAACCGGCGAGACCGGGGAGCTGTTTTTT
NA,TRBJ1-2,TRBV18,NA,CASSPPERYGYTF,TGTGCCAGCTCACCACCGGAGCGGTATGGCTACACCTTC
NA,TRBJ2-5,TRBV5-4,NA,CASSLEYQETQYF,TGTGCCAGCAGCTTGGAGTACCAAGAGACCCAGTACTTC
NA,TRBJ1-1,TRBV20-1,NA,CSARENVGGPF,TGCAGTGCTAGAGAAAACGTAGGGGGGCCCTTT
NA,TRBJ2-5,TRBV7-3,NA,CASSLIVQETQYF,TGTGCCAGCAGCTTAATTGTCCAAGAGACCCAGTACTTC
NA,TRBJ2-5,TRBV29-1,TRBD2,CSVLAVETQYF,TGCAGCGTCCTAGCGGTGGAGACCCAGTACTTC
few,TRBJ2-7,TRBV10-3,NA,CAISESHEQYF,TGTGCCATCAGTGAGAGCCACGAGCAGTACTTC
NA,TRBJ2-3,TRBV15,TRBD2,CATSRDALAGITDTQYF,TGTGCCACCAGCAGAGATGCCCTAGCGGGGATCACAGATACGCAGTATTTT
NA,TRBJ1-1,TRBV29-1,NA,CSIQGPQGTEAFF,TGCAGCATCCAGGGGCCCCAGGGCACTGAAGCTTTCTTT
few,TRBJ2-2,TRBV7-9,TRBD1,CASRRDSSANTGELFF,TGTGCCAGCAGACGGGACAGTTCAGCGAACACCGGGGAGCTGTTTTTT
NA,TRBJ1-1,TRBV4-3,NA,CASSRGNTEAFF,TGCGCCAGCAGCCGGGGGAACACTGAAGCTTTCTTT
NA,TRBJ2-1,TRBV4-1,NA,CASSQGRARGSNEQFF,TGCGCCAGCAGCCAAGGGAGGGCGAGGGGGTCGAATGAGCAGTTCTTC
once,TRBJ2-5,TRBV29-1,TRBD1,CSVEAFYQTGGLETQYF,TGCAGCGTTGAAGCCTTTTACCAGACAGGGGGCCTCGAGACCCAGTACTTC
NA,TRBJ2-3,TRBV9,TRBD2,CASSPRLVGTSGGSTDTQYF,TGTGCCAGCAGCCCCCGACTAGTCGGGACTAGCGGGGGAAGCACAGATACGCAGTATTTT
few,TRBJ2-3,TRBV5-4,NA,CASSFLADTDTQYF,TGTGCCAGCAGCTTTCTAGCAGACACAGATACGCAGTATTTT
NA,TRBJ1-4,TRBV29-1,TRBD1,CSVATGGQLELFF,TGCAGCGTGGCGACAGGGGGTCAGTTGGAACTGTTTTTT
NA,TRBJ2-5,TRBV4-1,TRBD1,CASSPQGAETQYF,TGCGCCAGCAGCCCACAGGGGGCAGAGACCCAGTACTTC